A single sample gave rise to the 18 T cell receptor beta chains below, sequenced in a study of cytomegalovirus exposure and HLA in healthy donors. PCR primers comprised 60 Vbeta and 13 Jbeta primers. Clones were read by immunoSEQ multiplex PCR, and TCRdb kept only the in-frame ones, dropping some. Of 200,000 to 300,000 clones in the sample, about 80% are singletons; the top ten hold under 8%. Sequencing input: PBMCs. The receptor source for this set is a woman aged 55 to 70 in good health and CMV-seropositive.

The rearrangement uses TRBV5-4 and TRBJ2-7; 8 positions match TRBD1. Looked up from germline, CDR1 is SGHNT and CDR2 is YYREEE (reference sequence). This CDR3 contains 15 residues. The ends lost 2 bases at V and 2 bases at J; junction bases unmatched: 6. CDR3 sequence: CASSFQRTGPYEQYF. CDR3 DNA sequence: TGTGCCAGCAGCTTTCAACGGACAGGGCCCTACGAGCAGTACTTC.

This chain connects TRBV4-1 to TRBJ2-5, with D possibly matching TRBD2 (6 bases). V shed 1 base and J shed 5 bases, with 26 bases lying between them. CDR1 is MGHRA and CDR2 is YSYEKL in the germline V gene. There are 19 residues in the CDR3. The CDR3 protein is CASSQGPPPFGGVEETQYF. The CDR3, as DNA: TGCGCCAGCAGCCAAGGTCCCCCCCCCTTCGGGGGAGTGGAGGAGACCCAGTACTTC.

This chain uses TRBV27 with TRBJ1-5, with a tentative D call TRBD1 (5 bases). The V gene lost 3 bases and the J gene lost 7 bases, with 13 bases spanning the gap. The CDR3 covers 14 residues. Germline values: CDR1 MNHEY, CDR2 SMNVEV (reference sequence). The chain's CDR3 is CASSFARAGQPQHF. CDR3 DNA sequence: TGTGCCAGCAGTTTTGCCAGGGCAGGCCAGCCCCAGCATTTT.

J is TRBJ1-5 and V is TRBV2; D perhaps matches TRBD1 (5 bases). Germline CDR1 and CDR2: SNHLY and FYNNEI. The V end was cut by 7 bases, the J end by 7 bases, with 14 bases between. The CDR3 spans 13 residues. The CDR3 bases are TGTGCCAGCAAATACCAGGGCTACCAGCCCCAGCATTTT. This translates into CASKYQGYQPQHF.

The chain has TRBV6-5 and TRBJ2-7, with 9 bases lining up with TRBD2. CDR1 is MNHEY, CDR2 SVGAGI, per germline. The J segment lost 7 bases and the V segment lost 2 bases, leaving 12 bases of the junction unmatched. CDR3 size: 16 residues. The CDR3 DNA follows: TGTGCCAGCAGTTACGAGGTGCTAGCGGGGAGGGGGGAGCAGTACTTC. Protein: CASSYEVLAGRGEQYF.

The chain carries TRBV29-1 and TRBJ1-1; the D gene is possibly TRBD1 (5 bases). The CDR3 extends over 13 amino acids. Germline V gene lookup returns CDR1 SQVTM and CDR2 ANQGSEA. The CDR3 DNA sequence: TGCGCGGGGAGGGGCTTAGGTTCGACTGAAGCTTTCTTT. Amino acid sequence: CAGRGLGSTEAFF.

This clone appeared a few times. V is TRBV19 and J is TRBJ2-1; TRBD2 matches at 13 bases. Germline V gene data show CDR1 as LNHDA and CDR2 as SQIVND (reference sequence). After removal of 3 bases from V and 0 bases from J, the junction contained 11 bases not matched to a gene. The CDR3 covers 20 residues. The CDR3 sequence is CASSMTSGRLTGSSYNEQFF. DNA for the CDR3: TGTGCCAGTAGTATGACTAGCGGGAGGCTGACGGGAAGCTCCTACAATGAGCAGTTCTTC. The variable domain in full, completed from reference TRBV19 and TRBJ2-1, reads DGGITQSPKYLFRKEGQNVTLSCEQNLNHDAMYWYRQDPGQGLRLIYYSQIVNDFQKGDIAEGYSVSREKKESFPLTVTSAQKNPTAFYLCASSMTSGRLTGSSYNEQFFGPGTRLTVL.

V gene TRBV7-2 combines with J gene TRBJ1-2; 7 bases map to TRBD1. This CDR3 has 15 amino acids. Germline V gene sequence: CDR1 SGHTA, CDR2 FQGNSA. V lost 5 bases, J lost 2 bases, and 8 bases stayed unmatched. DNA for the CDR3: TGTGCCAGCAGCCTAACCGGGACAGCCAACTATGGCTACACCTTC. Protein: CASSLTGTANYGYTF.

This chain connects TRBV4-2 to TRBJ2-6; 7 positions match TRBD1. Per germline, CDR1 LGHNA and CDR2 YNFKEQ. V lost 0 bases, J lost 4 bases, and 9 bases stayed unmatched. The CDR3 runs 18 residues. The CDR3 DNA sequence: TGTGCCAGCAGCCAAGATCGTCTCAGGGGGATCGGGGCCAACGTCCTGACTTTC. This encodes CASSQDRLRGIGANVLTF.

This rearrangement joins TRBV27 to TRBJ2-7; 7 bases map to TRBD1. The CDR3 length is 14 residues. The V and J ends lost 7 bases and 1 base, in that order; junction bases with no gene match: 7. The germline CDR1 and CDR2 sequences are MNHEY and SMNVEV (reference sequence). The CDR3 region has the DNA TGTGCCAGCAAGCCGGGACAGCCATCCTACGAGCAGTACTTC. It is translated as CASKPGQPSYEQYF.

The CDR3 sequence is CASSYSLRIANTEAFF. CDR3 in DNA: TGTGCCAGCAGTTACTCTCTCCGGATAGCGAACACTGAAGCTTTCTTT. V gene TRBV6-5 combines with J gene TRBJ1-1; D is undetermined. V gave up 0 bases and J gave up 1 base, with 12 bases separating them. CDR1 MNHEY and CDR2 SVGAGI come from the germline V gene. CDR3 length: 16 amino acids.

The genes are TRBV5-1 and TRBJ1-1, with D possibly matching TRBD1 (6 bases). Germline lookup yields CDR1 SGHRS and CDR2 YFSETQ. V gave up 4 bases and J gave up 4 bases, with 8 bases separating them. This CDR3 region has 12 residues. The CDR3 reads CASSKQGTEAFF. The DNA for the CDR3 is TGCGCCAGCAGCAAACAGGGCACTGAAGCTTTCTTT.

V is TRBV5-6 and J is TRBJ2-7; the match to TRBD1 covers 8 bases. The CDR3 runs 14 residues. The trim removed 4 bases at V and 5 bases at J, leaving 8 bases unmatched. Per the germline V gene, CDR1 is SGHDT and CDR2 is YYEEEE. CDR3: CASSRRTGRNEQYF. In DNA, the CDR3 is TGTGCCAGCAGCCGACGGACAGGGCGCAACGAGCAGTACTTC.

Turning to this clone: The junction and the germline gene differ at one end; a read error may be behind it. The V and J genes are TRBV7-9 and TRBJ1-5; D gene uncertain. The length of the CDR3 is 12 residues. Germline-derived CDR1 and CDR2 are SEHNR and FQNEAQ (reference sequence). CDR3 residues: CSSSSQDQPQHF. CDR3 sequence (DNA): TGTTCCAGCAGCTCTCAGGATCAGCCCCAGCATTTT.

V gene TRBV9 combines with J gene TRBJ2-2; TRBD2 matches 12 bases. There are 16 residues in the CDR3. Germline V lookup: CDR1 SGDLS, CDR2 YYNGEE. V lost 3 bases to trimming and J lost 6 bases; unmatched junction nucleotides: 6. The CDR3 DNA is TGTGCCAGCAGCGGGACTAGCGGGACTGTGGCCGGGGAGCTGTTTTTT. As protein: CASSGTSGTVAGELFF.

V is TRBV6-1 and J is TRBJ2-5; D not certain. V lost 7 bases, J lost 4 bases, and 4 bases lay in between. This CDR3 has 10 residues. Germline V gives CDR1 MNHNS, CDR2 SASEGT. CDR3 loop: CASTLETQYF. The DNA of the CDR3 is TGTGCCAGCACCCTAGAGACCCAGTACTTC.

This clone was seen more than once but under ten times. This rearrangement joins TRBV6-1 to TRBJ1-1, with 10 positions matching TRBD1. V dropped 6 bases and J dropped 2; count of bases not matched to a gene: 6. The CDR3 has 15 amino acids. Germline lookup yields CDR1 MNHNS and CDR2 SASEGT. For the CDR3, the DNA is TGTGCCAGCAGGCCCGGGGACAGGGGAAACACTGAAGCTTTCTTT. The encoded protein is CASRPGDRGNTEAFF.

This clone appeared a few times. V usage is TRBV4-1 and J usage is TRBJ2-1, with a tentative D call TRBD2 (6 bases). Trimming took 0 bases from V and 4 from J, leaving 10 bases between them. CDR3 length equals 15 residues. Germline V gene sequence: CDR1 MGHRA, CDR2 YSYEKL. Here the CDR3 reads CASSQDSSAYNEQFF. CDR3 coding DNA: TGCGCCAGCAGCCAAGATTCTAGCGCATACAATGAGCAGTTCTTC.